These T cell receptor beta chains were read from a single sample in a study of T cell repertoires in cytomegalovirus infection. No antigen has been assigned to these receptors. TCRdb processed the reads anew with MiXCR; each CDR3 protein has one entry. The repertoire includes more than 250,000 distinct CDR3 sequences, around 25% of them detected once, and roughly 14% sits in the top ten. The sample here was cultured PBMCs, taken from culture after CMV antigen stimulation. These receptors were collected from a human donor in good health (CMV status not recorded). Some clones in this sample may be carry-over from other donors' samples. Both conserved end residues are part of each CDR3. The D gene is left open where the match is weak. A row's size may be missing; if present it is once, few, many or a size class.

>.|TRBV6-1|.|TRBJ2-2
CASRGVVAKDTGELFF
TGTGCCAGCAGGGGGGTGGTAGCCAAGGACACCGGGGAGCTGTTTTTT
>.|TRBV7-3|.|TRBJ1-1
CASSFSGIGNTEAFF
TGTGCCAGCAGCTTCTCAGGGATCGGCAACACTGAAGCTTTCTTT
>.|TRBV7-2|few|TRBJ1-1
CASSKDRNPSFF
TGTGCCAGCAGCAAGGACAGAAACCCATCCTTCTTT
>.|TRBV7-2|few|TRBJ2-2
CASSSGSLGELFF
TGTGCCAGCAGCTCCGGGAGTCTCGGGGAGCTGTTTTTT
>TRBD1|TRBV7-9|many|TRBJ2-5
CASSPGTVIMKYF
TGTGCCAGCAGCCCCGGGACAGTGATAATGAAGTACTTC
>.|TRBV6-1|few|TRBJ2-6
CASSERGPVHSGANVLTF
TGTGCCAGCAGTGAAAGGGGTCCGGTTCACTCTGGGGCCAACGTCCTGACTTTC
>.|TRBV19|few|TRBJ1-4
CATKGGPNEKLFF
TGTGCCACCAAGGGCGGCCCTAATGAAAAACTGTTTTTT
>.|TRBV20-1|few|TRBJ1-5
CSAREGYNQPQHF
TGCAGTGCTAGAGAGGGATACAATCAGCCCCAGCATTTT
>TRBD2|TRBV7-2|many|TRBJ2-7
CASSLVAGGVVEQYF
TGTGCCAGCAGCTTGGTCGCGGGAGGGGTTGTGGAGCAGTACTTC
>TRBD1|TRBV11-3|once|TRBJ1-6
CASSLVWDRGSPLHF
TGTGCCAGCAGCTTGGTTTGGGACAGGGGTTCACCCCTCCACTTT
>TRBD1|TRBV29-1|.|TRBJ2-7
CSVEDPGQGTAYEQYF
TGCAGCGTTGAAGATCCCGGACAGGGAACGGCCTACGAGCAGTACTTC
>TRBD1|TRBV12-3/TRBV12-4|.|TRBJ2-1
CASSPGQGRTRSYNEQFF
TGTGCCAGCAGTCCCGGACAGGGGAGAACTAGGTCCTACAATGAGCAGTTCTTC
>.|TRBV19|.|TRBJ1-3
CASTLEDAGNTIYF
TGTGCCAGTACCCTGGAAGACGCTGGAAACACCATATATTTT
>TRBD2|TRBV6-6|.|TRBJ2-3
CASSYRLAGPQYF
TGTGCCAGCAGTTACAGACTAGCGGGACCGCAGTATTTT
>.|TRBV2|.|TRBJ2-1
CASSAASRDNEQFF
TGTGCCAGCAGTGCTGCGAGCAGGGACAATGAGCAGTTCTTC
>TRBD2|TRBV7-6|.|TRBJ2-5
CASSLDPRTSGRARETQYF
TGTGCCAGCAGCTTAGACCCCCGAACTAGCGGGAGGGCCCGGGAGACCCAGTACTTC
>.|TRBV12-3/TRBV12-4|.|TRBJ2-3
CASSPTWGNTDTQYF
TGTGCCAGCAGCCCTACGTGGGGGAACACAGATACGCAGTATTTT
>.|TRBV19|few|TRBJ1-1
CASSILVGFRDTEAFF
TGTGCCAGTAGTATTCTTGTGGGCTTCAGGGACACTGAAGCTTTCTTT
>.|TRBV4-3|.|TRBJ1-5
CASSQDQGFGNQPQHF
TGCGCCAGCAGCCAAGATCAGGGGTTCGGCAATCAGCCCCAGCATTTT
>.|TRBV28|.|TRBJ1-4
CASSLPGDGLEKLFF
TGTGCCAGCAGTTTACCGGGGGACGGACTGGAAAAACTGTTTTTT
>.|TRBV4-1|.|TRBJ1-4
CASSQDGRGAATNEKLFF
TGCGCCAGCAGCCAAGACGGCAGGGGTGCTGCAACTAATGAAAAACTGTTTTTT
>.|TRBV7-8|.|TRBJ1-4
CASSGDTDRGEKLFF
TGTGCCAGCAGCGGAGACACCGACCGCGGTGAAAAACTGTTTTTT
>.|TRBV9|.|TRBJ2-2
CASSVAAGRTGELFF
TGTGCCAGCAGCGTAGCGGCAGGGAGAACCGGGGAGCTGTTTTTT
>TRBD1|TRBV20-1|.|TRBJ2-4
CSAVQGLAKNIQYF
TGCAGTGCTGTACAGGGGCTAGCCAAAAACATTCAGTACTTC
>TRBD2|TRBV11-2|.|TRBJ2-2
CASSLDRGGMFAGELFF
TGTGCCAGCAGCTTAGATCGGGGGGGTATGTTCGCCGGGGAGCTGTTTTTT
>TRBD1|TRBV25-1|.|TRBJ2-7
CASSELGTGYEQYF
TGTGCCAGCAGTGAATTGGGGACAGGATACGAGCAGTACTTC
>.|TRBV7-2|.|TRBJ1-1
CASQKGRGNTEAFF
TGTGCCAGCCAGAAGGGCAGGGGCAACACTGAAGCTTTCTTT
>.|TRBV15|.|TRBJ2-1
CATSRAPVVYNEQFF
TGTGCCACCAGCAGAGCTCCGGTGGTCTACAATGAGCAGTTCTTC
>TRBD2|TRBV4-3|.|TRBJ2-4
CASSPRATSGSRLAKNIQYF
TGCGCCAGCAGCCCCAGGGCAACTAGCGGGAGCAGACTAGCCAAAAACATTCAGTACTTC
>.|TRBV7-9|.|TRBJ2-7
CASITGQGGSYEQYF
TGTGCCAGCATCACGGGCCAGGGCGGTTCCTACGAGCAGTACTTC
>.|TRBV7-9|.|TRBJ1-1
CASSLLPNTEAFF
TGTGCCAGCAGCTTACTACCCAACACTGAAGCTTTCTTT
>.|TRBV28|.|TRBJ1-2
CASSLAQLNYGYTF
TGTGCCAGCAGTTTAGCACAGCTTAACTATGGCTACACCTTC
>.|TRBV7-9|.|TRBJ2-5
CASSLSGKETQYF
TGTGCCAGCAGCTTATCCGGCAAAGAGACCCAGTACTTC
>.|TRBV7-2|.|TRBJ2-1
CASSLTARGNEQFF
TGTGCCAGCAGCTTAACGGCTAGGGGCAATGAGCAGTTCTTC
>.|TRBV7-2|many|TRBJ2-1
CASSLWGAGQPYNEQFF
TGTGCCAGCAGCTTATGGGGGGCGGGCCAACCCTACAATGAGCAGTTCTTC
>TRBD2|TRBV5-4|.|TRBJ2-3
CASSLVAGVTDTQYF
TGTGCCAGCAGCTTGGTAGCGGGAGTCACAGATACGCAGTATTTT
>TRBD2|TRBV2|.|TRBJ2-5
CASPQRERGETQYF
TGTGCCAGTCCCCAGCGGGAAAGGGGAGAGACCCAGTACTTC
>TRBD1|TRBV25-1|many|TRBJ1-4
CASSEGGTVGNEKLFF
TGTGCCAGCAGTGAAGGGGGGACAGTCGGGAATGAAAAACTGTTTTTT
>TRBD1|TRBV27|.|TRBJ2-3
CASSRRTGISTDTQYF
TGTGCCAGCAGCCGGCGGACAGGGATTAGCACAGATACGCAGTATTTT
>.|TRBV27|.|TRBJ2-5
CASSTNSRETQYF
TGTGCCAGCAGTACAAACTCACGAGAGACCCAGTACTTC
>TRBD2|TRBV11-2|.|TRBJ2-1
CASSYIRTSGSMRHEQFF
TGTGCCAGCAGCTACATTCGGACTAGCGGGAGTATGCGGCATGAGCAGTTCTTC
>.|TRBV19|few|TRBJ2-2
CSCRQDGSRELFF
TGTTCCTGTAGACAGGACGGAAGCAGGGAGCTGTTTTTT
>.|TRBV11-2|few|TRBJ1-4
CASSLAESRLFF
TGTGCCAGCAGCTTAGCAGAGTCTCGGCTGTTTTTT
>TRBD2|TRBV28|.|TRBJ2-2
CASSNLLAGVSGELFF
TGTGCCAGCAGCAATTTATTAGCGGGAGTTAGCGGGGAGCTGTTTTTT